Shown below are 31 T cell receptor beta chains from a single sample sequenced in a study of blood T cell repertoires in COVID-19. Some clones are missing from TCRdb's copy, which holds only in-frame ones; the method was immunoSEQ multiplex PCR. The top ten hold roughly 6.5% of the sample, which has about 330,000 clones, roughly 90% seen once. The sequenced sample was peripheral blood. The receptors here all came from a man aged 18 to 30 who had recovered from COVID-19.

The chain has TRBV5-1 and TRBJ2-5; 8 bases are a match to TRBD1. In germline, CDR1 is SGHRS, CDR2 YFSETQ. J lost 4 bases, V lost 4 bases, and 12 bases had no gene match. CDR3 size: 16 residues. In DNA form, the CDR3 reads TGCGCCAGCAGCGCACTTGGACAGGGAAGTCGAGAGACCCAGTACTTC. Amino acids: CASSALGQGSRETQYF.

This clone was detected once. This chain links TRBV3-1 (or the pseudogene TRBV3-2) with TRBJ1-3; D is ambiguous. Germline assignment: CDR1 LGHDT and CDR2 YNNKEL (reference sequence). Trimming pared 1 base from V and 4 bases from J, leaving 14 bases between. The CDR3 has 16 amino acids. In DNA, the CDR3 is TGTGCCAGCAGCCAAGTTGAGGGAGCTGGCGGAAACACCATATATTTT. Encoded protein: CASSQVEGAGGNTIYF.

Here the CDR3 reads CASSLGALTEAFF. CDR3 in DNA: TGTGCCAGCAGCTTGGGGGCGCTCACTGAAGCTTTCTTT. The rearrangement uses TRBV5-4 and TRBJ1-1; D gene unclear. CDR3 length: 13 residues. With 0 bases removed from V and 4 bases from J, the gap between germline ends came to 7 bases. Germline assignment: CDR1 SGHNT and CDR2 YYREEE (reference sequence).

The chain recombines TRBV23-1 with TRBJ2-3, with D unresolved. TRBV23-1 is labeled an ORF, and its function is uncertain. The CDR3 totals 14 residues. Trimming cost V 6 bases and J 8 bases, with 18 bases left between them. The CDR3 sequence is CASSNRRPVSTQYF. Here the CDR3 DNA reads TGCGCCAGCAGCAACCGGAGACCCGTTAGTACGCAGTATTTT.

Comments on this clone: The identical CDR3 is also encoded by other nucleotide sequences in the sample. CDR3 protein: CASSPPGGTEAFF. The CDR3 bases are TGTGCCAGCAGCCCTCCCGGGGGGACTGAAGCTTTCTTT. The chain couples TRBV12-3 or TRBV12-4 to TRBJ1-1; D perhaps matches TRBD1 (5 bases). This CDR3 is 13 amino acids long. The V gene lost 6 bases and the J gene lost 5 bases, with 13 bases spanning the gap.

The chain has TRBV29-1 and TRBJ2-1, with D maybe TRBD1 (5 bases). The germline V and J ends were trimmed by 4 bases and 8 bases, with 12 bases remaining between them. The length of the CDR3 is 12 residues. The germline V gene encodes CDR1 SQVTM and CDR2 ANQGSEA. The DNA for the CDR3 is TGCAGCGTTGGTAGGGGTCTCGATGAGCAGTTCTTC. It encodes CSVGRGLDEQFF.

The rearrangement uses TRBV19 and TRBJ1-5, with D hard to call. The germline V gene encodes CDR1 LNHDA and CDR2 SQIVND (reference sequence). The CDR3 covers 15 residues. V shed 5 bases and J shed 2 bases, with 13 bases lying between them. CDR3 sequence: CASSFLAFGNQPQHF. The CDR3 bases are TGTGCCAGTAGTTTCCTGGCCTTTGGCAATCAGCCCCAGCATTTT.

This rearrangement joins TRBV19 to TRBJ1-5; D gene unclear. The germline CDR1 and CDR2 sequences are LNHDA and SQIVND (reference sequence). Trimming stripped 3 bases from V and 7 bases from J, with 10 bases between. The CDR3 consists of 13 residues. The CDR3 loop is CASSMREDQPQHF. Here the CDR3 DNA reads TGTGCCAGTAGTATGAGGGAGGACCAGCCCCAGCATTTT.

This rearrangement joins TRBV5-1 to TRBJ2-7; D not certain. Germline values: CDR1 SGHRS, CDR2 YFSETQ. The CDR3 runs to 15 residues. V was pared by 0 bases and J by 0 bases, with 10 bases between. The chain's CDR3 is CASSLVQKDSYEQYF. The CDR3 region has the DNA TGCGCCAGCAGCTTGGTACAGAAAGACTCCTACGAGCAGTACTTC.

The chain employs TRBV9 and TRBJ1-1; no clear D. CDR1 is SGDLS, CDR2 YYNGEE, per germline. This CDR3 comprises 14 residues. V lost 4 bases, J lost 0 bases, and 10 bases lay in between. The CDR3 sequence: CASSKGSLNTEAFF. CDR3 in DNA: TGTGCCAGCAGCAAAGGGAGTTTGAACACTGAAGCTTTCTTT. The full variable domain, completed using reference TRBV9 and TRBJ1-1, is DSGVTQTPKHLITATGQRVTLRCSPRSGDLSVYWYQQSLDQGLQFLIQYYNGEERAKGNILERFSAQQFPDLHSELNLSSLELGDSALYFCASSKGSLNTEAFFGQGTRLTVV.

The chain links TRBV5-1 to TRBJ2-3; TRBD2 agrees at 8 bases. This CDR3 region has 14 residues. Germline-derived CDR1 and CDR2 are SGHRS and YFSETQ. The J segment lost 4 bases and the V segment lost 4 bases, leaving 5 bases of the junction unmatched. For the CDR3, the DNA is TGCGCCAGCAGCCTACTAGCGGATTCAGATACGCAGTATTTT. Translation: CASSLLADSDTQYF.

The chain employs TRBV6-1 and TRBJ1-6, with TRBD1 as a possible D gene (6 bases). There are 18 residues in the CDR3. V lost 2 bases to trimming and J lost 3 bases, with 17 bases between them. Germline CDR1 and CDR2: MNHNS and SASEGT. CDR3 DNA sequence: TGTGCCAGCAGTGAATACCACCACAGGGTGGGCTATAATTCACCCCTCCACTTT. As protein: CASSEYHHRVGYNSPLHF.

The rearrangement uses TRBV5-5 and TRBJ1-6; 7 bases line up with TRBD1. Germline trimming cut 3 bases from V and 10 bases from J; bases unmatched to any gene: 10. The germline gives CDR1 SGHKS, CDR2 YYEKEE (reference sequence). This CDR3 has 15 amino acids. CDR3 loop: CASSYTGALGSPLHF. Here the CDR3 DNA reads TGTGCCAGCAGCTATACAGGGGCGCTGGGCTCACCCCTCCACTTT.

A single count supports this clone. CDR3 loop: CASSLGESSGNTIYF. Here the CDR3 DNA reads TGTGCCAGCAGCTTAGGTGAGAGCTCTGGAAACACCATATATTTT. The chain uses TRBV7-2 and TRBJ1-3, with D unclear. The length of the CDR3 is 15 residues. V was cut by 1 base and J by 0 bases, with 7 bases left in between. Germline V gives CDR1 SGHTA, CDR2 FQGNSA.

This clone was found once. The V and J genes are TRBV5-1 and TRBJ1-1, with D possibly TRBD1 on 6 matching bases. This CDR3 comprises 14 residues. Trimming stripped 0 bases from V and 5 bases from J, with 11 bases between. Germline CDR1 reads SGHRS; CDR2 reads YFSETQ. The DNA of the CDR3 is TGCGCCAGCAGCTTGGGACAGGTAGGGACTGAAGCTTTCTTT. It codes for CASSLGQVGTEAFF.

A few counts support this clone. The CDR3 DNA is TGTGCCAGCAGCTGGGGACAGGGAAGTGGCTACACCTTC. Residues: CASSWGQGSGYTF. The V and J genes are TRBV7-3 and TRBJ1-2; 9 bases line up with TRBD1. Germline V gene data show CDR1 as SGHTA and CDR2 as FQGTGA. The CDR3 spans 13 residues. With 4 bases clipped from V and 7 bases from J, the junction kept 4 bases outside the gene matches.

This clone occurred a few times. The chain recombines TRBV4-2 with TRBJ2-7; possibly TRBD1 for D (6 bases). The germline CDR1 and CDR2 sequences are LGHNA and YNFKEQ. Trimming took off 0 bases at V and 5 bases at J, with 17 bases between the two ends. The CDR3 totals 16 residues. CDR3 amino acids: CASSQDFGTGYNEQYF. The CDR3 DNA follows: TGTGCCAGCAGCCAAGATTTCGGCACAGGGTACAACGAGCAGTACTTC.

This chain links TRBV6-5 with TRBJ1-1; no firm D call. Germline CDR1 MNHEY, CDR2 SVGAGI. This CDR3 is built from 13 residues. Trimming took 6 bases from V and 1 from J, leaving 9 bases between them. In DNA, the CDR3 is TGTGCCAGCAGGAAAACTCGGAACACTGAAGCTTTCTTT. Translated, it gives CASRKTRNTEAFF.

The CDR3 loop reads CASSVGEREESEQFF. Here the CDR3 DNA reads TGTGCCAGCAGCGTAGGGGAGCGGGAGGAAAGTGAGCAGTTCTTC. This chain uses TRBV9 with TRBJ2-1; 9 bases fit TRBD2. This CDR3 is built from 15 residues. CDR1 is SGDLS and CDR2 is YYNGEE in the germline V gene. Unmatched junction bases numbered 7, after V lost 0 bases and J lost 9 bases.

V and J are TRBV11-3 and TRBJ2-1; 7 nucleotides agree with TRBD1. The V gene's germline CDR1 is SGHNT and CDR2 YENEEA. V shed 6 bases and J 8 bases; nucleotides not matched to a gene: 10. The CDR3 length is 14 residues. The CDR3 protein is CASSSKTGYYEQFF. Here the CDR3 DNA reads TGTGCCAGCAGTTCAAAGACAGGGTACTATGAGCAGTTCTTC. Variable domain in full (rest from reference TRBV11-3 and TRBJ2-1): EAGVVQSPRYKIIEKKQPVAFWCNPISGHNTLYWYLQNLGQGPELLIRYENEEAVDDSQLPKDRFSAERLKGVDSTLKIQPAELGDSAVYLCASSSKTGYYEQFFGPGTRLTVL.

J is TRBJ1-2 and V is TRBV2, with 7 bases fitting TRBD1. This CDR3 is 14 amino acids long. Trimming took 6 bases from V and 7 from J; bases not matched to a gene: 11. Germline lookup yields CDR1 SNHLY and CDR2 FYNNEI. The CDR3, as DNA: TGTGCCAGCAGAGAAACGGGACAGAAGTTTGGCTACACCTTC. Encoded protein: CASRETGQKFGYTF. Together with reference TRBV2 and TRBJ1-2, the CDR3 gives the full variable domain: EPEVTQTPSHQVTQMGQEVILRCVPISNHLYFYWYRQILGQKVEFLVSFYNNEISEKSEIFDDQFSVERPDGSNFTLKIRSTKLEDSAMYFCASRETGQKFGYTFGSGTRLTVV.

For this clone: Sequence at one end of the junction differs from germline and may be a read error. Here the CDR3 reads CSARDGGSLF. CDR3 in DNA: TGCAGTGCTAGAGATGGCGGGAGCCTTTTT. The chain has TRBV20-1 and TRBJ1-4; D call uncertain. From germline, CDR1 is DFQATT and CDR2 SNEGSKA (reference sequence). The CDR3 consists of 10 residues.

The rearrangement links TRBV7-2 to TRBJ1-2, with TRBD1 identical over 10 bases. This CDR3 is 15 amino acids long. CDR1 is SGHTA and CDR2 is FQGNSA in the germline V gene. The J segment lost 5 bases and the V segment lost 5 bases, leaving 8 bases of the junction unmatched. CDR3 loop: CASSPTAGQGYGYTF. The CDR3 nucleotides are TGTGCCAGCAGCCCTACGGCGGGACAGGGGTATGGCTACACCTTC.

The chain joins TRBV30 to TRBJ1-1; D gene uncertain. V lost 4 bases and J lost 2, with 17 bases in between. The CDR3 has 15 residues. From germline, CDR1 is GTSNPN and CDR2 SVGIG (reference sequence). CDR3 nucleotide sequence: TGTGCCTGGACTCCACCCCCCGGACTTAACACTGAAGCTTTCTTT. It specifies CAWTPPPGLNTEAFF.

This rearrangement joins TRBV18 to TRBJ2-4; no definite D call. The CDR3 is 14 residues long. The germline V gene encodes CDR1 KGHSH and CDR2 LQKENI. V gave up 3 bases and J gave up 0 bases, with 6 bases separating them. The CDR3 is CASSPPLAKNIQYF. The CDR3 DNA follows: TGTGCCAGCTCACCCCCACTAGCCAAAAACATTCAGTACTTC.

The chain recombines TRBV7-9 with TRBJ2-3, with TRBD2 matching over 9 bases. The CDR3 covers 18 residues. J was trimmed by 0 bases and V by 2 bases; bases with no gene match: 9. Germline V gene sequence: CDR1 SEHNR, CDR2 FQNEAQ (reference sequence). The CDR3 nucleotides are TGTGCCAGCAGCTTAACCCGCTGGAGCGGGGGGAGCACAGATACGCAGTATTTT. Amino acid sequence: CASSLTRWSGGSTDTQYF.

This clone was recorded a few times. The rearrangement uses TRBV19 and TRBJ2-2; D gene unclear. With 0 bases removed from V and 7 bases from J, the gap between germline ends came to 12 bases. The CDR3 consists of 15 residues. CDR1 is LNHDA and CDR2 is SQIVND in the germline V gene (reference sequence). The CDR3 loop is CASSIDHSYGGELFF. The CDR3 DNA reads as TGTGCCAGTAGTATAGATCATTCTTACGGCGGGGAGCTGTTTTTT.

The rearrangement uses TRBV4-1 and TRBJ2-1; 8 bases are a match to TRBD2. The length of the CDR3 is 14 residues. CDR1 MGHRA and CDR2 YSYEKL come from the germline V gene. Trimming cost V 4 bases and J 5 bases; bases outside gene matches: 4. CDR3 DNA: TGCGCCAGCAGCCTCTTAGCGGGAAACAATGAGCAGTTCTTC. It codes for CASSLLAGNNEQFF.

V usage is TRBV14 and J usage is TRBJ2-1, with D unclear. Per germline, CDR1 SGHDN and CDR2 FVKESK. The V end was cut by 2 bases, the J end by 9 bases, with 17 bases between. The CDR3 runs 15 residues. The CDR3 reads CASSQLGAENSEQFF. CDR3 DNA: TGTGCCAGCAGCCAACTAGGAGCTGAAAATAGTGAGCAGTTCTTC.

The V gene is TRBV2, the J gene TRBJ1-1; D gene unclear. The CDR3 runs to 13 residues. The V end was cut by 8 bases, the J end by 3 bases, with 13 bases between. The germline CDR1 and CDR2 sequences are SNHLY and FYNNEI. In DNA form, the CDR3 reads TGTGCCAGCCCGAAAAGCCCGGACACTGAAGCTTTCTTT. Its translation: CASPKSPDTEAFF.

In nucleotides, the CDR3 is TGTGCCTGGAGTGTAAGCGGTCAGTGGGGCTACACCTTC. Translating gives CAWSVSGQWGYTF. The chain joins TRBV30 to TRBJ1-2; D is unclear. The CDR3 extends over 13 amino acids. CDR1 and CDR2 from the germline V gene are GTSNPN and SVGIG (reference sequence). The V end was cut by 0 bases, the J end by 8 bases, with 13 bases between.